The 21 T cell receptor beta chains presented below share a single source sample, sequenced in a study of PD-L1 blockade in urothelial cancer. Time point indicated: peripheral blood 6 weeks after treatment start. The assay was immunoSEQ multiplex PCR, and TCRdb's table has in-frame clones only and misses some. The profile shows 40,000 or so clones, approximately 78% of them singletons. Sequenced here: PBMCs, sampled around atezolizumab (anti-PD-L1) treatment. Receptors were obtained from a man aged 55 to 70 with urothelial cancer.

The CDR3 DNA follows: TGTGCCAGCTTGGAGACGGCCTCTGGAAACACCATATATTTT. It encodes CASLETASGNTIYF. This sequence joins TRBV18 and TRBJ1-3; no reliable D call. The germline V gene has CDR1 KGHSH and CDR2 LQKENI. Trimming pared 7 bases from V and 0 bases from J, leaving 10 bases between. The length of the CDR3 is 14 residues.

The rearrangement joins TRBV7-2 to TRBJ2-1; 11 positions agree with TRBD2. Germline CDR1 and CDR2: SGHTA and FQGNSA. The CDR3 is 16 amino acids. Trimming removed 1 base from V and 5 bases from J; junction bases left unmatched: 4. The CDR3 sequence: CASSLDGLAGNNEQFF. CDR3 DNA sequence: TGTGCCAGCAGCTTAGATGGACTAGCGGGTAACAATGAGCAGTTCTTC.

V usage is TRBV6-4 and J usage is TRBJ1-2; 7 nucleotides agree with TRBD1. Germline V gene data show CDR1 as MRHNA and CDR2 as SNTAGT. J was trimmed by 8 bases and V by 6 bases; bases with no gene match: 9. The CDR3 totals 13 residues. For the CDR3, the DNA is TGTGCCAGCAGGGCTGACAGGGCAAGCGGCTACACCTTC. This translates into CASRADRASGYTF.

The gene calls are TRBV20-1 and TRBJ2-7; TRBD2 agrees at 7 bases. V lost 3 bases, J lost 8 bases, and 4 bases stayed unmatched. Germline assignment: CDR1 DFQATT and CDR2 SNEGSKA (reference sequence). The CDR3 consists of 11 residues. This CDR3 is CSARGEGQQYF. In DNA form, the CDR3 reads TGCAGTGCTAGGGGGGAGGGGCAGCAGTACTTC.

The rearrangement joins TRBV18 to TRBJ1-1, with a tentative D call TRBD1 (5 bases). The germline gives CDR1 KGHSH, CDR2 LQKENI. Trimming stripped 4 bases from V and 1 base from J, with 7 bases between. The CDR3 spans 13 residues. In nucleotides, the CDR3 is TGTGCCAGCTCACAACAGGAGAACACTGAAGCTTTCTTT. Encoded protein: CASSQQENTEAFF.

This clone has just one count. The CDR3 DNA is TGCAGCGTTGAAAAGGGGGCTGAAGAGACCCAGTACTTC. This codes for CSVEKGAEETQYF. The chain employs TRBV29-1 and TRBJ2-5, with 7 nucleotides matching TRBD1. The CDR3 consists of 13 residues. V gave up 2 bases and J gave up 3 bases; unmatched junction bases: 3. Per the germline V gene, CDR1 is SQVTM and CDR2 is ANQGSEA.

This chain uses TRBV2 with TRBJ1-2; D possibly corresponds to TRBD1 (6 bases). The CDR3 is 14 residues long. Germline V gene lookup returns CDR1 SNHLY and CDR2 FYNNEI. Trimming removed 4 bases from V and 5 bases from J, with 14 bases in between. The CDR3 DNA reads as TGTGCCAGCAGTGCATCCGGGACACCTTATGGCTACACCTTC. This encodes CASSASGTPYGYTF.

The genes are TRBV4-3 and TRBJ2-2, with 9 bases identical to TRBD2. The V and J ends lost 0 bases and 1 base, in that order; junction bases with no gene match: 6. The CDR3 extends over 18 amino acids. From germline, CDR1 is LGHNA and CDR2 YSLEER. The CDR3 DNA follows: TGCGCCAGCAGCCAAGAGCCGTTACTAGCGGGGAACACCGGGGAGCTGTTTTTT. Its protein is CASSQEPLLAGNTGELFF.

This clone was counted once. V usage is TRBV5-6 and J usage is TRBJ1-2; weak D call: TRBD1 (5 bases). This CDR3 has 15 amino acids. The V and J ends lost 0 bases and 1 base respectively, with 10 bases between them. Germline values: CDR1 SGHDT, CDR2 YYEEEE. The CDR3 spells CASSLGGDGNYGYTF. The CDR3 bases are TGTGCCAGCAGCTTGGGGGGGGACGGTAACTATGGCTACACCTTC.

V is TRBV28 and J is TRBJ2-1; 8 bases are a match to TRBD2. Germline V gene sequence: CDR1 MDHEN, CDR2 SYDVKM. The CDR3 covers 13 residues. The trim removed 3 bases at V and 14 bases at J, leaving 9 bases unmatched. This chain's CDR3 is CASSFPAGVMKFF. As DNA, the CDR3 is TGTGCCAGCAGTTTCCCAGCGGGAGTTATGAAGTTCTTC. Supplemented by reference TRBV28 and TRBJ2-1, the full variable domain reads DVKVTQSSRYLVKRTGEKVFLECVQDMDHENMFWYRQDPGLGLRLIYFSYDVKMKEKGDIPEGYSVSREKKERFSLILESASTNQTSMYLCASSFPAGVMKFFGPGTRLTVL.

The rearrangement uses TRBV11-3 and TRBJ2-1, with 10 bases aligning to TRBD1. The CDR3 covers 15 residues. V gave up 4 bases and J gave up 4 bases; unmatched junction bases: 4. The germline gives CDR1 SGHNT, CDR2 YENEEA. The CDR3 loop is CASSWTGGGYNEQFF. The CDR3 nucleotides are TGTGCCAGCAGCTGGACAGGGGGGGGGTACAATGAGCAGTTCTTC.

The chain links TRBV7-9 to TRBJ2-1; TRBD2 agrees at 9 bases. The V gene's germline CDR1 is SEHNR and CDR2 FQNEAQ (reference sequence). The CDR3 has 15 residues. Unmatched junction bases numbered 9, after V lost 6 bases and J lost 6 bases. The CDR3 spells CASSSGAGGFNEQFF. DNA for the CDR3: TGTGCCAGCAGTTCAGGGGCGGGAGGGTTCAATGAGCAGTTCTTC.

The chain has TRBV5-5 and TRBJ1-4, with TRBD1 matching 7 bases. Germline trimming cut 8 bases from V and 1 base from J; bases unmatched to any gene: 2. Germline V lookup: CDR1 SGHKS, CDR2 YYEKEE (reference sequence). This CDR3 has 13 residues. CDR3 DNA sequence: TGTGCCAGGTCAGGGGGAACTAATGAAAAACTGTTTTTT. Translation: CARSGGTNEKLFF.

The J gene is TRBJ2-2, the V gene TRBV7-9; 9 nucleotides match TRBD1. V lost 4 bases and J lost 7; bases outside the gene matches: 1. The germline gives CDR1 SEHNR, CDR2 FQNEAQ (reference sequence). This CDR3 has 13 residues. CDR3 region: CASSSDRGGELFF. For the CDR3, the DNA is TGTGCCAGCAGCTCGGACAGGGGCGGGGAGCTGTTTTTT.

The rearrangement links TRBV18 to TRBJ1-1; TRBD1 agrees at 7 bases. The CDR3 spans 13 residues. J was trimmed by 1 base and V by 6 bases; bases with no gene match: 2. The germline gives CDR1 KGHSH, CDR2 LQKENI. CDR3 protein: CASSGQTNTEAFF. In nucleotides, the CDR3 is TGTGCCAGCTCGGGACAGACGAACACTGAAGCTTTCTTT.

In its sample, this clone was seen once. The rearrangement joins TRBV27 to TRBJ2-3; 8 nucleotides agree with TRBD2. The CDR3 runs 15 residues. Germline loops: CDR1 MNHEY, CDR2 SMNVEV (reference sequence). The V segment lost 8 bases and the J segment 2 bases; nucleotides outside the gene matches: 9. CDR3 protein: CASAGGGGTTDTQYF. Here the CDR3 DNA reads TGTGCCAGCGCGGGTGGCGGGGGGACCACAGATACGCAGTATTTT.

V gene TRBV28 combines with J gene TRBJ2-5; 10 nucleotides align to TRBD2. CDR3 length equals 14 residues. Germline lookup yields CDR1 MDHEN and CDR2 SYDVKM. V was clipped by 2 bases and J by 5 bases; unmatched bases: 2. The CDR3 loop is CASSLGLAVETQYF. The CDR3 DNA is TGTGCCAGCAGTTTAGGACTAGCGGTGGAGACCCAGTACTTC.

The gene calls are TRBV18 and TRBJ2-2; a weak D match, TRBD1 (5 bases). V lost 3 bases to trimming and J lost 6 bases, with 11 bases between them. The germline V gene has CDR1 KGHSH and CDR2 LQKENI. The CDR3 sequence is 14 residues long. The CDR3 loop is CASSPQGLAGELFF. CDR3 DNA sequence: TGTGCCAGCTCACCGCAGGGTTTGGCCGGGGAGCTGTTTTTT.

This clone was counted between two and nine times. The rearrangement joins TRBV2 to TRBJ1-6; 9 bases match TRBD1. With V trimmed by 3 bases and J by 10 bases, 13 bases remained unmatched. The germline gives CDR1 SNHLY, CDR2 FYNNEI. The CDR3 contains 17 residues. DNA for the CDR3: TGTGCCAGCAGTGACACATACGGGACAGGGCTTGGATCACCCCTCCACTTT. Translating gives CASSDTYGTGLGSPLHF.

V gene TRBV7-2 combines with J gene TRBJ2-1, with 8 nucleotides matching TRBD1. Germline CDR1 and CDR2: SGHTA and FQGNSA. V trimming: 4 bases; J trimming: 2 bases; junction bases outside the gene matches: 4. The CDR3 totals 15 residues. The CDR3 spells CASSYDRGTYNEQFF. The CDR3 nucleotides read TGTGCCAGCAGCTACGACAGGGGTACCTACAATGAGCAGTTCTTC.

This chain uses TRBV6-5 with TRBJ1-2, with 9 bases that match TRBD1. The CDR3 length is 14 residues. The germline V gene encodes CDR1 MNHEY and CDR2 SVGAGI. The junction had 10 bases not matched to a gene; V was cut back by 6 bases and J by 8 bases. CDR3 nucleotides: TGTGCCAGCAGCACCGGGACAGGGAGGAGCGGCTACACCTTC. Amino acids: CASSTGTGRSGYTF.